A single sample gave rise to the 8 T cell receptor beta chains below, sequenced in a study of tissue T cells after allogeneic stem cell transplantation. Measured with immunoSEQ multiplex PCR; TCRdb has only the in-frame clones, and not every one. The sample yields 7,500 to 10,000 clones, approximately 59% seen once. The source was tissue from the ileum, collected at autopsy. Every receptor here comes from a woman aged 18 to 49 with breast cancer.

In DNA, the CDR3 is TGTGCCAGCAGCCAAGTTCCCGAGACAGGGTTCTACGAGCAGTACTTC. It encodes CASSQVPETGFYEQYF. The chain recombines TRBV3-1 (or the pseudogene TRBV3-2) with TRBJ2-7; TRBD1 aligns across 7 bases. The CDR3 totals 16 residues. CDR1 and CDR2 from the germline V gene are LGHDT and YNNKEL (reference sequence). V lost 1 base, J lost 3 bases, and 9 bases stayed unmatched.

V gene TRBV18 combines with J gene TRBJ1-2, with TRBD1 matching 7 bases. CDR1 and CDR2 from the germline V gene are KGHSH and LQKENI. J was trimmed by 0 bases and V by 3 bases; bases with no gene match: 7. The CDR3 has 16 amino acids. The CDR3 DNA sequence: TGTGCCAGCTCACCTGGACGGGACAGCCCTAACTATGGCTACACCTTC. This encodes CASSPGRDSPNYGYTF.

Only a few counts were recorded for this clone. The chain joins TRBV28 to TRBJ2-3; weak D call: TRBD2 (5 bases). Trimming took off 6 bases at V and 1 base at J, with 11 bases between the two ends. CDR1 is MDHEN, CDR2 SYDVKM, per germline. This CDR3 is 14 amino acids long. CDR3 nucleotide sequence: TGTGCCAGCAGCCCCCCCGGGGGCACAGATACGCAGTATTTT. This encodes CASSPPGGTDTQYF.

The chain employs TRBV2 and TRBJ1-1, with D unclear. This CDR3 spans 16 amino acids. Germline V gene sequence: CDR1 SNHLY, CDR2 FYNNEI. With 7 bases removed from V and 0 bases from J, the gap between germline ends came to 18 bases. The CDR3 DNA is TGTGCCAGCAATCCCGAGCCAGGTCTAATGAACACTGAAGCTTTCTTT. Protein product: CASNPEPGLMNTEAFF.

This clone has only a few counts. The chain has TRBV4-2 and TRBJ2-3; D is undetermined. The CDR3 runs to 17 residues. Trimming shortened V by 0 bases and J by 0 bases, and 13 bases separated the two germline ends. From germline, CDR1 is LGHNA and CDR2 YNFKEQ. This CDR3 is CASSQEGGSPSTDTQYF. The CDR3 bases are TGTGCCAGCAGCCAAGAGGGTGGGTCCCCTAGCACAGATACGCAGTATTTT.

The chain carries TRBV5-6 and TRBJ2-3; TRBD2 agrees at 7 bases. The germline CDR1 and CDR2 sequences are SGHDT and YYEEEE. The CDR3 is 16 amino acids. The V gene end was trimmed by 0 bases and the J gene end by 3 bases; junction bases not matched to a gene: 7. The CDR3 is CASSLAAGTRTDTQYF. In DNA form, the CDR3 reads TGTGCCAGCAGCTTGGCAGCGGGAACCCGGACAGATACGCAGTATTTT. Complete variable domain (other parts from reference TRBV5-6 and TRBJ2-3): DAGVTQSPTHLIKTRGQQVTLRCSPKSGHDTVSWYQQALGQGPQFIFQYYEEEERQRGNFPDRFSGHQFPNYSSELNVNALLLGDSALYLCASSLAAGTRTDTQYFGPGTRLTVL.

This clone has more than one count but fewer than ten. The chain joins TRBV15 to TRBJ2-1; D remains unclear. The CDR3 is 18 residues long. The germline gives CDR1 LNHNV, CDR2 YYDKDF (reference sequence). With 0 bases removed from V and 8 bases from J, the gap between germline ends came to 23 bases. CDR3 protein: CATSREDIGDPLIDEQFF. The CDR3 region has the DNA TGTGCCACCAGCAGAGAGGATATTGGAGACCCGTTAATCGATGAGCAGTTCTTC.

The chain combines TRBV7-9 with TRBJ2-5, with D maybe TRBD2 (5 bases). The CDR3 sequence is 13 residues long. The V gene's germline CDR1 is SEHNR and CDR2 FQNEAQ (reference sequence). V dropped 5 bases and J dropped 5 bases, with 12 bases sitting between them. The CDR3 region has the DNA TGTGCCAGCAGCCCACGGGGTGCGGAGACCCAGTACTTC. Protein: CASSPRGAETQYF.